The 22 T cell receptor beta chains reported below all come from one sample, sequenced in a study of blood T cells in healthy people across ages. A second PCR of about 6 to 12 cycles used a sample-barcoded 5' primer and a J-beta primer mix. A single record per CDR3 protein comes from TCRdb applying MiXCR to the 5' RACE reads. The table lists 700,000 to 900,000 distinct CDR3 sequences, around half of them singletons. The specimen sequenced was blood. Every receptor here comes from an elderly man in good health.

A single count supports this clonotype. This sequence joins TRBV3-1 and TRBJ2-1; 14 nucleotides agree with TRBD2. Trimming took 0 bases from V and 10 from J; bases not matched to a gene: 5. The germline CDR1 and CDR2 sequences are LGHDT and YNNKEL (reference sequence). This CDR3 is 16 amino acids long. CDR3 protein: CASSQDGTSGGWEQFF. The DNA of the CDR3 is TGTGCCAGCAGCCAAGATGGGACTAGCGGGGGCTGGGAGCAGTTCTTC.

This rearrangement joins TRBV29-1 to TRBJ2-1, with 10 nucleotides matching TRBD2. CDR3 length equals 16 residues. Looked up from germline, CDR1 is SQVTM and CDR2 is ANQGSEA. Trimming took 4 bases from V and 3 from J; bases not matched to a gene: 9. CDR3 protein: CSVGQIAGGYYNEQFF. In DNA form, the CDR3 reads TGCAGCGTTGGGCAGATAGCGGGAGGCTACTACAATGAGCAGTTCTTC.

The chain combines TRBV27 with TRBJ1-4, with unresolved D. The germline CDR1 and CDR2 sequences are MNHEY and SMNVEV (reference sequence). V shed 2 bases and J shed 7 bases, with 14 bases lying between them. The CDR3 spans 15 residues. CDR3 DNA: TGTGCCAGCAGTTTAAGGTTTAGGGCCGGTGAAAAACTGTTTTTT. The encoded protein is CASSLRFRAGEKLFF.

This clonotype was seen only once. The rearrangement uses TRBV7-2 and TRBJ2-5; 12 nucleotides align to TRBD2. CDR1 is SGHTA and CDR2 is FQGNSA in the germline V gene. Germline trimming cut 5 bases from V and 4 bases from J; bases unmatched to any gene: 8. The CDR3 contains 16 residues. Here the CDR3 DNA reads TGTGCCAGCAGCGGGACTAGCGGGTATTACCCAGAGACCCAGTACTTC. This codes for CASSGTSGYYPETQYF. The complete variable domain, with remaining parts taken from reference TRBV7-2 and TRBJ2-5, reads GAGVSQSPSNKVTEKGKDVELRCDPISGHTALYWYRQSLGQGLEFLIYFQGNSAPDKSGLPSDRFSAERTGGSVSTLTIQRTQQEDSAVYLCASSGTSGYYPETQYFGPGTRLLVL.

This clonotype has a handful of counts. V usage is TRBV24-1 and J usage is TRBJ2-1; D uncertain. The closer fit of TRBJ2-7 to the DNA end suggests the J call may be wrong. The CDR3 length is 13 residues. Germline lookup yields CDR1 KGHDR and CDR2 SFDVKD. Here the CDR3 DNA reads TGTGCCACCAGTGATCCCTCCTACAATGAGCAGTACTTC. Translation: CATSDPSYNEQYF.

This clonotype showed up just once. This chain links TRBV3-1 with TRBJ2-1; 9 nucleotides agree with TRBD2. Judging by the DNA end, TRBJ2-7 fits better; the J call may be wrong. Germline CDR1 reads LGHDT; CDR2 reads YNNKEL (reference sequence). The CDR3 covers 15 residues. DNA of the CDR3: TGTGCCAGCAGCCAAGTTGCGGGAGGGCCCCACGAGCAGTACTTC. Amino acid sequence: CASSQVAGGPHEQYF.

The chain links TRBV6-5 to TRBJ2-2; unclear D gene. CDR1 and CDR2 (germline): MNHEY, SVGAGI. Between the trimmed V and J ends, which lost 0 bases and 7 bases, there was a span of 3 bases. The CDR3 consists of 12 residues. The CDR3 sequence is CASSYSFGELFF. The CDR3 nucleotides read TGTGCCAGCAGTTACTCGTTCGGGGAGCTGTTTTTT.

In this sample, this clonotype turned up a few times. The rearrangement uses TRBV29-1 and TRBJ2-7, with D possibly TRBD1 on 6 matching bases. The V gene's germline CDR1 is SQVTM and CDR2 ANQGSEA. This CDR3 has 12 amino acids. Between the trimmed V and J ends, which lost 7 bases and 5 bases, there was a span of 15 bases. The CDR3 is CSAEGDVHEQYF. The CDR3 DNA is TGCAGCGCTGAGGGGGACGTCCACGAGCAGTACTTC.

V gene TRBV20-1 combines with J gene TRBJ1-6, with a weak D call TRBD1 (5 bases). The CDR3 runs to 15 residues. V was cut by 1 base and J by 5 bases, with 12 bases left in between. Germline loops: CDR1 DFQATT, CDR2 SNEGSKA (reference sequence). CDR3 coding DNA: TGCAGTGCTAGAGGGGGAGGGGCTCATAATTCACCCCTCCACTTT. Its translation is CSARGGGAHNSPLHF.

V and J are TRBV11-2 and TRBJ2-3; 13 positions match TRBD2. The germline V gene encodes CDR1 SGHAT and CDR2 FQNNGV. V dropped 6 bases and J dropped 14; count of bases not matched to a gene: 11. The CDR3 spans 14 residues. As DNA, the CDR3 is TGTGCCAGCAGAGGACTAGCGGGAGCCAGATACGCGTATTTT. This sequence encodes CASRGLAGARYAYF.

The V and J genes are TRBV3-1 and TRBJ2-7; 9 positions agree with TRBD2. V was clipped by 4 bases and J by 5 bases; unmatched bases: 12. The CDR3 runs to 16 residues. CDR1 and CDR2 (germline): LGHDT, YNNKEL (reference sequence). The CDR3: CASSLRTGLAYDEQYF. As DNA, the CDR3 is TGTGCCAGCAGCCTCCGCACGGGACTAGCCTACGACGAGCAGTACTTC.

The V gene is TRBV2, the J gene TRBJ1-5; D is possibly TRBD1 (6 bases). The germline CDR1 and CDR2 sequences are SNHLY and FYNNEI. Trimming shortened V by 8 bases and J by 4 bases, and 12 bases separated the two germline ends. This CDR3 spans 13 amino acids. The CDR3, as DNA: TGTGCCAGCGGGGGCAGCCTTAATCAGCCCCAGCATTTT. Its translation: CASGGSLNQPQHF.

J is TRBJ2-1 and V is TRBV5-1; a weak D match, TRBD2 (6 bases). Trimming took 0 bases from V and 9 from J, leaving 19 bases between them. CDR1 and CDR2 from the germline V gene are SGHRS and YFSETQ. The CDR3 runs 16 residues. CDR3 sequence reads: CASSLGSSGTFGEQFF. The CDR3 DNA reads as TGCGCCAGCAGCTTGGGGAGTAGCGGTACCTTTGGTGAGCAGTTCTTC.

The chain joins TRBV24-1 to TRBJ2-1; 10 nucleotides match TRBD1. V lost 3 bases and J lost 7; bases outside the gene matches: 2. The germline CDR1 and CDR2 sequences are KGHDR and SFDVKD. This CDR3 has 14 amino acids. The CDR3 nucleotides read TGTGCCACCAGTGATAGGGACAGGGGTAATGAGCAGTTCTTC. Translating it yields CATSDRDRGNEQFF.

The chain employs TRBV6-5 and TRBJ2-1; 14 positions match TRBD2. V lost 0 bases to trimming and J lost 15 bases; unmatched junction nucleotides: 7. Germline V gene data show CDR1 as MNHEY and CDR2 as SVGAGI. The CDR3 totals 15 residues. The DNA for the CDR3 is TGTGCCAGCAGTTACTCGCGACTAGCGGGAGGGCTTCGGTTCTTC. Amino acid sequence: CASSYSRLAGGLRFF.

This clonotype was seen ten or more times. V and J are TRBV5-1 and TRBJ2-7, with a tentative D call TRBD2 (5 bases). Trimming pared 4 bases from V and 2 bases from J, leaving 10 bases between. This CDR3 has 13 amino acids. Germline values: CDR1 SGHRS, CDR2 YFSETQ. The CDR3 spells CASSTSSPYEQYF. The CDR3 DNA reads as TGCGCCAGCAGCACCTCTAGCCCCTACGAGCAGTACTTC. Filled out from reference TRBV5-1 and TRBJ2-7, the complete variable domain reads KAGVTQTPRYLIKTRGQQVTLSCSPISGHRSVSWYQQTPGQGLQFLFEYFSETQRNKGNFPGRFSGRQFSNSRSEMNVSTLELGDSALYLCASSTSSPYEQYFGPGTRLTVT.

This clonotype turned up a few times. The chain joins TRBV29-1 to TRBJ2-5; D not certain. There are 11 residues in the CDR3. The ends were cut back, 8 bases at V and 5 bases at J, with 12 bases in the middle. Germline V gives CDR1 SQVTM, CDR2 ANQGSEA. The CDR3 is CSSFGRETQYF. The CDR3 bases are TGCAGCTCCTTCGGCAGGGAGACCCAGTACTTC.

The gene calls are TRBV20-1 and TRBJ1-2; 7 bases line up with TRBD1. Germline V gene data show CDR1 as DFQATT and CDR2 as SNEGSKA (reference sequence). Trimming removed 1 base from V and 4 bases from J; junction bases left unmatched: 6. The CDR3 has 14 residues. CDR3: CSARASRDSYGYTF. CDR3 nucleotide sequence: TGCAGTGCTAGAGCCTCCCGGGACAGCTATGGCTACACCTTC.

The V call is TRBV20-1, the J call TRBJ2-7; 9 bases map to TRBD2. CDR3 length: 16 residues. Germline V lookup: CDR1 DFQATT, CDR2 SNEGSKA (reference sequence). Trimming removed 0 bases from V and 7 bases from J; junction bases left unmatched: 13. The CDR3 coding sequence is TGCAGTGCTAGAGATTTTTCATTTGGCGGGAGGGTTGAGCAGTACTTC. Amino acid sequence: CSARDFSFGGRVEQYF.

This clonotype was seen a single time. The J gene is TRBJ2-1, the V gene TRBV11-3, with a tentative D call TRBD2 (5 bases). There are 15 residues in the CDR3. Germline loops: CDR1 SGHNT, CDR2 YENEEA. V was cut by 5 bases and J by 7 bases, with 18 bases left in between. CDR3 nucleotide sequence: TGTGCCAGCAGCCTTGAGGCAGTAGGGAGAAATGAGCAGTTCTTC. Translating gives CASSLEAVGRNEQFF.

V usage is TRBV9 and J usage is TRBJ2-5, with 10 bases identical to TRBD1. Germline CDR1 and CDR2: SGDLS and YYNGEE. With V trimmed by 3 bases and J by 7 bases, 6 bases remained unmatched. The CDR3 is 14 amino acids. CDR3 DNA: TGTGCCAGCAGCGGCGGACAGGGGGTGACGACCCAGTACTTC. This codes for CASSGGQGVTTQYF.

Turning to this clonotype: At one end the junction does not follow the germline gene, possibly because of a read error. The chain employs TRBV6-2 or TRBV6-3 and TRBJ2-4, with D possibly TRBD2 on 6 matching bases. The J call may be in error: the DNA end matches TRBJ2-7 better. The CDR3 runs 14 residues. Germline V CDR1 and CDR2: MNHEY, SVGEGT. The CDR3 spells CVSSDSRDHDEQYF. CDR3 DNA: TGTGTCAGCAGTGACTCGCGGGATCACGACGAGCAGTACTTC.